The 3 T cell receptor beta chains presented below share a single source sample, sequenced in a study of OX40 agonist ivuxolimab in advanced cancers. TCRdb's table, derived via immunoSEQ multiplex PCR, lists solely in-frame clones and lacks some. The sample gives about 68,000 clones, roughly 82% of which show up once; about 6.9% is in the top ten. The starting material was CD4+ or CD8+ T cells sorted from blood, obtained in a trial of the OX40 agonist ivuxolimab. The receptors were gathered from an adult with an advanced solid tumor such as melanoma, head and neck, liver or kidney cancer.

Judged by abundance, this clone is medium-sized. The chain carries TRBV30 and TRBJ1-5, with D unresolved. Germline assignment: CDR1 GTSNPN and CDR2 SVGIG (reference sequence). Trimming left V 0 bases short and J 1 base short, with 4 bases between. The CDR3 loop spans 13 amino acids. CDR3 in amino acids: CAWSVFSNQPQHF. The DNA for the CDR3 is TGTGCCTGGAGTGTGTTCAGCAATCAGCCCCAGCATTTT.

The chain is built from TRBV6-5 and TRBJ2-7; possible D gene TRBD2, 5 bases. V shed 6 bases and J shed 3 bases, with 15 bases lying between them. Germline loops: CDR1 MNHEY, CDR2 SVGAGI. The CDR3 runs to 14 residues. CDR3 sequence (DNA): TGTGCCAGCAGGGCAGGCGGAGGTTTCTACGAGCAGTACTTC. This sequence encodes CASRAGGGFYEQYF.

The CDR3 loop reads CASSPSGGGNRPQHF. In DNA, the CDR3 is TGTGCCAGCTCACCGAGTGGAGGAGGGAACAGGCCCCAGCATTTT. The chain joins TRBV18 to TRBJ1-5; no clear D. This CDR3 contains 15 residues. Germline V gene data show CDR1 as KGHSH and CDR2 as LQKENI. Trimming took 3 bases from V and 9 from J, leaving 18 bases between them.